This T cell receptor beta chain comes out of a study of response to subunit inactivated influenza vaccine. Findings of the study overall: The authors suggested that every seasonal influenza vaccination recruits few new T cells.

V lost 4 bases to trimming and J lost 7 bases, with 18 bases between them. There are 15 residues in the CDR3. CDR1 SGHRS and CDR2 YFSETQ come from the germline V gene. TCRdb ran MiXCR on the RT-PCR reads and lists one entry per CDR3 protein. Among about 700,000 distinct CDR3 sequences listed, approximately 13% were seen once. About this clonotype: Its specificity is not known.

This receptor was identified in a man in his fifties who received an inactivated influenza vaccine. The sample was PBMCs from blood, taken 14 to 15 days before vaccination. The chain has TRBV5-1 and TRBJ2-1, with D possibly matching TRBD2 (7 bases). The chain's CDR3 is CASSGGAGAPNEQFF. CDR3 DNA sequence: TGCGCCAGCAGCGGAGGGGCGGGGGCTCCTAATGAGCAGTTCTTC. Variable domain in full (rest from reference TRBV5-1 and TRBJ2-1): KAGVTQTPRYLIKTRGQQVTLSCSPISGHRSVSWYQQTPGQGLQFLFEYFSETQRNKGNFPGRFSGRQFSNSRSEMNVSTLELGDSALYLCASSGGAGAPNEQFFGPGTRLTVL.